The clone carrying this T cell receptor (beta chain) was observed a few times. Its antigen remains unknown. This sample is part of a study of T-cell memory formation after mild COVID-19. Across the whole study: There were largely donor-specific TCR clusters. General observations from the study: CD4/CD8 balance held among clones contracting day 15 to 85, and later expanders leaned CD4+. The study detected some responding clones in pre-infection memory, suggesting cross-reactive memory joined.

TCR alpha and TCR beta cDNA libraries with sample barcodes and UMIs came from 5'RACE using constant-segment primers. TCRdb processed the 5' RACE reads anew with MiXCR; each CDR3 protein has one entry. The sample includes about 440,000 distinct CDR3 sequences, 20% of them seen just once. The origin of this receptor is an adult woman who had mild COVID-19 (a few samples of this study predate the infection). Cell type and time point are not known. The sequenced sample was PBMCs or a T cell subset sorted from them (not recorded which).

The CDR3 DNA sequence: TGTGCCAGCAGCTTAGCACCGGTGGAGACCCAGTACTTC. This gives the protein CASSLAPVETQYF. The gene calls are TRBV7-2 and TRBJ2-5; D gene unclear. Germline lookup yields CDR1 SGHTA and CDR2 FQGNSA. Trimming left V 0 bases short and J 5 bases short, with 7 bases between. CDR3 size: 13 residues.